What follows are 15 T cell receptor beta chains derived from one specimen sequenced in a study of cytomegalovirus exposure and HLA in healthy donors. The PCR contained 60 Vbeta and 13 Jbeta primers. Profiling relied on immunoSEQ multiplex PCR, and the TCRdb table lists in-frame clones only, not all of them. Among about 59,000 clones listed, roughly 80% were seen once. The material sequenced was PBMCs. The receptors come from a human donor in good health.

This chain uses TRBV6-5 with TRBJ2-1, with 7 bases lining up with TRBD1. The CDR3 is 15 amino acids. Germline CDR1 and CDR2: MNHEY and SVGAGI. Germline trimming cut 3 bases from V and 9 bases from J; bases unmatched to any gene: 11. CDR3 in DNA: TGTGCCAGCAGTTATTCTGTCAGGGGGTCGGGTGAGCAGTTCTTC. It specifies CASSYSVRGSGEQFF.

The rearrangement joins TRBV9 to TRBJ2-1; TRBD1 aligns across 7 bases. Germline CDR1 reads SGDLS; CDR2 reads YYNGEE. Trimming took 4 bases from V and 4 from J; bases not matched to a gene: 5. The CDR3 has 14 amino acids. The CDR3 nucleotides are TGTGCCAGCAGCTTAGGGACAGTATACAATGAGCAGTTCTTC. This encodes CASSLGTVYNEQFF.

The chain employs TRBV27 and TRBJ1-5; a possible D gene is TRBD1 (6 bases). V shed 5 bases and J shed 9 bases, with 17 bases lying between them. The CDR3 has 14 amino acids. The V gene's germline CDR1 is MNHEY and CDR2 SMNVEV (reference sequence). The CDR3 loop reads CASSALTRGPPQHF. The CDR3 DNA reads TGTGCCAGCAGTGCCTTAACCAGGGGCCCGCCCCAGCATTTT.

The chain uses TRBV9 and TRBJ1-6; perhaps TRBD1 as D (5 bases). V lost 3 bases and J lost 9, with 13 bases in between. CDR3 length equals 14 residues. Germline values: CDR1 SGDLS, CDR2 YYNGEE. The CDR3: CASSAVFGGSPLHF. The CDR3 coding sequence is TGTGCCAGCAGCGCCGTATTCGGGGGTTCACCCCTCCACTTT.

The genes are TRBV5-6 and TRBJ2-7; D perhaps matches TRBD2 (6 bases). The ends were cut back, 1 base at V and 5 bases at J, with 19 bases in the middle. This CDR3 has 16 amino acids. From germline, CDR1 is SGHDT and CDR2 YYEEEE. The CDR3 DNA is TGTGCCAGCAGCTTGAGGTTTTCGGGAGTGACCAACGAGCAGTACTTC. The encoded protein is CASSLRFSGVTNEQYF.

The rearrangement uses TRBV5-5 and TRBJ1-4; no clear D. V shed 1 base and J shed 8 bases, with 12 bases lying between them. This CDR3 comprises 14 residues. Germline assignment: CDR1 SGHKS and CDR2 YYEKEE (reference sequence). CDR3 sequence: CASSLSPSGEKLFF. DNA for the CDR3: TGTGCCAGCAGCTTGTCGCCGTCGGGGGAAAAACTGTTTTTT.

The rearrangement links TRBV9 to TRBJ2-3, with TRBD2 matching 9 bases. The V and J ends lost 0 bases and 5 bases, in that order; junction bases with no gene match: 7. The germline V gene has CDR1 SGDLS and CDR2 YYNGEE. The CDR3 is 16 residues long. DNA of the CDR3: TGTGCCAGCAGCGTAGGCGGGGGGGGCCGGGTAGATACGCAGTATTTT. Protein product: CASSVGGGGRVDTQYF.

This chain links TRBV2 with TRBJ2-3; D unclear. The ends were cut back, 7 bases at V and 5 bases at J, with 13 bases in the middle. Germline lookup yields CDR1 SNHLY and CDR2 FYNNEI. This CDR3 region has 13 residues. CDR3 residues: CASIQRVGDTQYF. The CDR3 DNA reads TGTGCCAGCATCCAACGGGTGGGAGATACGCAGTATTTT.

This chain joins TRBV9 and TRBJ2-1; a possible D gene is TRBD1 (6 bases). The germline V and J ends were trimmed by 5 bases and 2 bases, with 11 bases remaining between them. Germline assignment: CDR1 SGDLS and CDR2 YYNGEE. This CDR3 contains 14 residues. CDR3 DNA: TGTGCCAGCAGACAGGGTGCCGCCTACAATGAGCAGTTCTTC. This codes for CASRQGAAYNEQFF.

In DNA, the CDR3 is TGTGCCAGCGCCCCTATGGACAGGGTTTCCTACGAGCAGTACTTC. This encodes CASAPMDRVSYEQYF. The genes are TRBV19 and TRBJ2-7; TRBD1 agrees at 8 bases. The CDR3 covers 15 residues. Germline values: CDR1 LNHDA, CDR2 SQIVND (reference sequence). Trimming at V came to 9 bases and at J to 1 base, leaving 11 bases not matched to a gene.

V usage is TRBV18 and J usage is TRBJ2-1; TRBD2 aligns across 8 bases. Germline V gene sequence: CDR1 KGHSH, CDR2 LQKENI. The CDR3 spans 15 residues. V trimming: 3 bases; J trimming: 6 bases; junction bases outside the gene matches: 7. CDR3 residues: CASSPTAGVRNEQFF. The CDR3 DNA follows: TGTGCCAGCTCACCGACAGCGGGAGTCCGCAATGAGCAGTTCTTC.

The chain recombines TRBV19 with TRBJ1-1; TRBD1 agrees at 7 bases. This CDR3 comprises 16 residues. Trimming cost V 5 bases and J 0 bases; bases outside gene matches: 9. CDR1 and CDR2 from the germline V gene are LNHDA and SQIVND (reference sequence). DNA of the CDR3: TGTGCCAGTAGTGACCCGAACAGGGGAGTGAACACTGAAGCTTTCTTT. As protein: CASSDPNRGVNTEAFF.

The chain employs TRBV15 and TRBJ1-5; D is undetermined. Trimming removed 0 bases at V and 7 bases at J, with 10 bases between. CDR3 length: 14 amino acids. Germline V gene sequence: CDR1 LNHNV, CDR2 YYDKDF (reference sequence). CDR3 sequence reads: CATSRDTSGQPQHF. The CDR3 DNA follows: TGTGCCACCAGCAGAGACACCTCCGGGCAGCCCCAGCATTTT.

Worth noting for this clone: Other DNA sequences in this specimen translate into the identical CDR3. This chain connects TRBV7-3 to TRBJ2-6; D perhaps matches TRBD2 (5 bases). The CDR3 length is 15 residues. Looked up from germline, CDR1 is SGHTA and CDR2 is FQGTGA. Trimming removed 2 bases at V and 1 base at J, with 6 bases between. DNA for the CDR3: TGTGCCAGCAGCTTAGGAGGTTCTGGGGCCAACGTCCTGACTTTC. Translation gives CASSLGGSGANVLTF.

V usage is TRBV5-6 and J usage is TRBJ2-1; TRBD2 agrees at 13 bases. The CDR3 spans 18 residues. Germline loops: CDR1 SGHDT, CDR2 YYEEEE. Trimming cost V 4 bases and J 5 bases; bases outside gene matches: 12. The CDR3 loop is CASSLGLTLAGGNNEQFF. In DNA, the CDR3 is TGTGCCAGCAGCCTGGGGTTGACACTAGCGGGAGGGAACAATGAGCAGTTCTTC.